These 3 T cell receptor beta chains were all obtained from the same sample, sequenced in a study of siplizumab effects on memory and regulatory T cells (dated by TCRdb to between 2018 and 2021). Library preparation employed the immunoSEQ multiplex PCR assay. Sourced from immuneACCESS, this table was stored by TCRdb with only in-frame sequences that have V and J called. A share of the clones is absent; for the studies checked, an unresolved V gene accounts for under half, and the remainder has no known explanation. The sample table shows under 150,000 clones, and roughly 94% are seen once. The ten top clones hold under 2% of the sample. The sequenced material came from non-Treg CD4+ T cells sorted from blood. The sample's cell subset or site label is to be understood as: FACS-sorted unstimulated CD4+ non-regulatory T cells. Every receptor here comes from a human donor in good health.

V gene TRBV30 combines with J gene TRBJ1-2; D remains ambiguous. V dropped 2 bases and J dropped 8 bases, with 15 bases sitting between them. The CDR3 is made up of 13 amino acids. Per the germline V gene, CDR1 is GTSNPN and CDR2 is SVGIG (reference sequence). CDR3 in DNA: TGTGCCTGGAGTACGGGCCCGGAACGGGGCTACACCTTC. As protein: CAWSTGPERGYTF. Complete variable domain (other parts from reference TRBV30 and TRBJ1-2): SQTIHQWPATLVQPVGSPLSLECTVEGTSNPNLYWYRQAAGRGLQLLFYSVGIGQISSEVPQNLSASRPQDRQFILSSKKLLLSDSGFYLCAWSTGPERGYTFGSGTRLTVV.

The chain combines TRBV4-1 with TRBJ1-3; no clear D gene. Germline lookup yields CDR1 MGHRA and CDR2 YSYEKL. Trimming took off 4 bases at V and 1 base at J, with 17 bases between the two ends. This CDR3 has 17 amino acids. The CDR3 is CASSLFPRSRSGNTIYF. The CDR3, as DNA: TGCGCCAGCAGCCTCTTCCCCCGGAGCCGATCTGGAAACACCATATATTTT.

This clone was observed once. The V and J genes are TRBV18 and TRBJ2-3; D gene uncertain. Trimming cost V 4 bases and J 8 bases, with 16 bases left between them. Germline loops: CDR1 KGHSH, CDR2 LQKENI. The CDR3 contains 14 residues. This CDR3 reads CASSQNNPKSTQYF. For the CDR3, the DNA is TGTGCCAGCTCACAAAACAACCCGAAGAGTACGCAGTATTTT.